The next 26 T cell receptor beta chains were all read from a single sample in a study of blood T cells in healthy people across ages (dated by TCRdb to the mid-2010s). Libraries were made using 5' RACE. The listed sequencing device is Illumina HiSeq 2500. A second PCR of roughly 7 to 12 cycles was performed with a sample-barcoded 5' primer and a J-beta primer mix. In-frame beta chains were kept once TCRdb had trimmed the public reads at Q25 with fastp and called clones with MiXCR. Every distinct CDR3 protein forms one entry, paired with its most common genes and DNA. Counted in this sample were about 680,000 distinct CDR3 sequences; 49% of them appeared once. The top ten clonotypes cover under 35% of the sample. The sample comprised blood. The receptors stem from a woman aged 55-69 years in good health.

The table lists this clonotype with a few counts. CDR3: CASSLRTGSRNYGYTF. CDR3 DNA sequence: TGTGCCAGCAGCTTGCGGACCGGGAGTCGGAACTATGGCTACACCTTC. V is TRBV7-8 and J is TRBJ1-2; D remains ambiguous. The CDR3 runs to 16 residues. Germline-derived CDR1 and CDR2 are SGHVS and FQNEAQ. Trimming shortened V by 3 bases and J by 2 bases, and 16 bases separated the two germline ends.

The gene calls are TRBV5-1 and TRBJ2-7; D possibly corresponds to TRBD1 (5 bases). The CDR3 consists of 17 residues. Germline values: CDR1 SGHRS, CDR2 YFSETQ. Trimming removed 0 bases from V and 4 bases from J, with 20 bases in between. CDR3 DNA sequence: TGCGCCAGCAGCTTGGCTCCTATGGGGCAGGGCTCGTACGAGCAGTACTTC. It yields the protein CASSLAPMGQGSYEQYF.

This clonotype was found many times. J is TRBJ2-5 and V is TRBV4-2; 9 bases fit TRBD1. CDR1 is LGHNA, CDR2 YNFKEQ, per germline. This CDR3 is built from 17 residues. V was clipped by 0 bases and J by 2 bases; unmatched bases: 7. The CDR3: CASSQDLGQGNQETQYF. For the CDR3, the DNA is TGTGCCAGCAGCCAAGATTTGGGACAGGGAAATCAAGAGACCCAGTACTTC.

The J gene is TRBJ2-1, the V gene TRBV6-5; the match to TRBD2 covers 9 bases. The ends lost 8 bases at V and 8 bases at J; junction bases unmatched: 7. There are 13 residues in the CDR3. In germline, CDR1 is MNHEY, CDR2 SVGAGI. The CDR3 is CASLGTSIDEQFF. The CDR3 DNA reads TGTGCCAGCCTCGGGACTAGCATCGATGAGCAGTTCTTC.

This sequence joins TRBV27 and TRBJ2-5; TRBD2 might be the D (5 bases). Trimming removed 2 bases at V and 11 bases at J, with 21 bases between. The germline CDR1 and CDR2 sequences are MNHEY and SMNVEV (reference sequence). The CDR3 has 15 residues. Written as DNA, the CDR3 is TGTGCCAGCAGTTTAATTGAGGGTGGTTCGAGCACGCAGTACTTC. This encodes CASSLIEGGSSTQYF.

The chain joins TRBV5-1 to TRBJ2-3; D might be TRBD2 (5 bases). Trimming took off 4 bases at V and 2 bases at J, with 8 bases between the two ends. This CDR3 comprises 13 residues. CDR1 is SGHRS and CDR2 is YFSETQ in the germline V gene. The CDR3 nucleotides are TGCGCCAGCAGCCGACTACCCACAGATACGCAGTATTTT. It specifies CASSRLPTDTQYF.

This clonotype was counted between two and nine times. The chain joins TRBV7-2 to TRBJ2-1; TRBD2 matches 9 bases. The CDR3 consists of 15 residues. The V gene's germline CDR1 is SGHTA and CDR2 FQGNSA. V trimming: 6 bases; J trimming: 4 bases; junction bases outside the gene matches: 7. The CDR3 loop is CASRPAGGKYNEQFF. The CDR3 region has the DNA TGTGCCAGCAGGCCAGCGGGGGGAAAATACAATGAGCAGTTCTTC.

A few counts support this clonotype. The chain combines TRBV12-3 or TRBV12-4 with TRBJ1-2, with D uncertain. Trimming stripped 2 bases from V and 4 bases from J, with 11 bases between. CDR3 size: 14 residues. The CDR3 nucleotides are TGTGCCAGCAGTTTAAACAGATTAATCTATGGCTACACCTTC. This encodes CASSLNRLIYGYTF.

There are a few counts of this clonotype. The rearrangement uses TRBV9 and TRBJ2-7; D is perhaps TRBD2 (6 bases). V dropped 0 bases and J dropped 2 bases, with 9 bases sitting between them. The CDR3 contains 14 residues. Germline V CDR1 and CDR2: SGDLS, YYNGEE. CDR3 residues: CASSVAEGPYEQYF. DNA for the CDR3: TGTGCCAGCAGCGTAGCGGAGGGACCCTACGAGCAGTACTTC.

The J gene is TRBJ2-3, the V gene TRBV5-1; 10 nucleotides line up with TRBD2. This CDR3 is 16 amino acids long. The trim removed 3 bases at V and 3 bases at J, leaving 7 bases unmatched. From germline, CDR1 is SGHRS and CDR2 YFSETQ. The CDR3 sequence is CASSSEPGLATDTQYF. In nucleotides, the CDR3 is TGCGCCAGCAGCTCTGAACCGGGACTAGCGACAGATACGCAGTATTTT.

This clonotype turned up a few times. The CDR3: CASSQDRRDSNYGYTF. The CDR3 DNA reads as TGCGCCAGCAGCCAAGATCGTAGGGACTCTAACTATGGCTACACCTTC. V is TRBV4-3 and J is TRBJ1-2; perhaps TRBD1 as D (5 bases). The CDR3 loop spans 16 amino acids. V was shortened by 0 bases and J by 0 bases, with 11 bases between the two germline ends. The germline gives CDR1 LGHNA, CDR2 YSLEER.

This clonotype was counted only a few times. The CDR3 nucleotides are TGTGCCAGCAGTTGGACAGGGGGGAGTACTGAAGCTTTCTTT. Protein: CASSWTGGSTEAFF. The chain couples TRBV27 to TRBJ1-1; TRBD1 matches at 10 bases. Trimming cost V 4 bases and J 5 bases; bases outside gene matches: 4. The CDR3 sequence is 14 residues long. Germline V gene data show CDR1 as MNHEY and CDR2 as SMNVEV (reference sequence).

V gene TRBV5-6 combines with J gene TRBJ2-4; no clear D gene. This CDR3 has 12 amino acids. The germline V gene has CDR1 SGHDT and CDR2 YYEEEE. V lost 2 bases to trimming and J lost 7 bases, with 7 bases between them. Here the CDR3 DNA reads TGTGCCAGCAGCTTAACTCAGAACATTCAGTACTTC. Translating it yields CASSLTQNIQYF. The full variable domain, rest sourced from reference TRBV5-6 and TRBJ2-4, is DAGVTQSPTHLIKTRGQQVTLRCSPKSGHDTVSWYQQALGQGPQFIFQYYEEEERQRGNFPDRFSGHQFPNYSSELNVNALLLGDSALYLCASSLTQNIQYFGAGTRLSVL.

The chain joins TRBV27 to TRBJ2-1; D may be TRBD1 (6 bases). CDR3 length equals 15 residues. V lost 3 bases and J lost 2, with 11 bases in between. The V gene's germline CDR1 is MNHEY and CDR2 SMNVEV (reference sequence). DNA for the CDR3: TGTGCCAGCAGTTTTCAACCAGGGGCCTACAATGAGCAGTTCTTC. Translation gives CASSFQPGAYNEQFF.

The chain is built from TRBV7-2 and TRBJ2-5; D is possibly TRBD2 (6 bases). CDR1 SGHTA and CDR2 FQGNSA come from the germline V gene. This CDR3 has 17 residues. Trimming removed 6 bases at V and 0 bases at J, with 20 bases between. The CDR3 DNA reads as TGTGCCAGCAGAGCAGGAACTAACGGAGGGTACCAAGAGACCCAGTACTTC. It codes for CASRAGTNGGYQETQYF.

This clonotype was detected a few times. The rearrangement links TRBV7-3 to TRBJ1-1; possible D gene TRBD1, 5 bases. CDR3 size: 13 residues. Trimming took 1 base from V and 7 from J, leaving 10 bases between them. Germline assignment: CDR1 SGHTA and CDR2 FQGTGA. In DNA form, the CDR3 reads TGTGCCAGCAGCTTAAACGGGGGTAATGAAGCTTTCTTT. It encodes CASSLNGGNEAFF.

This clonotype was picked up a small number of times. The V call is TRBV20-1, the J call TRBJ1-2; D is ambiguous. V dropped 5 bases and J dropped 2 bases, with 12 bases sitting between them. Per germline, CDR1 DFQATT and CDR2 SNEGSKA (reference sequence). This CDR3 region has 13 residues. CDR3 DNA: TGCAGTGCTCCCCAGACGGCAAACTATGGCTACACCTTC. Its translation is CSAPQTANYGYTF.

The table lists this clonotype with many counts. The chain couples TRBV7-2 to TRBJ1-2; 7 bases map to TRBD1. The germline V gene encodes CDR1 SGHTA and CDR2 FQGNSA. The junction had 3 bases not matched to a gene; V was cut back by 5 bases and J by 3 bases. This CDR3 spans 13 amino acids. CDR3 sequence (DNA): TGTGCCAGCAGCGCCGGACAGGACTATGGCTACACCTTC. Its translation is CASSAGQDYGYTF. Variable domain in full (rest from reference TRBV7-2 and TRBJ1-2): GAGVSQSPSNKVTEKGKDVELRCDPISGHTALYWYRQSLGQGLEFLIYFQGNSAPDKSGLPSDRFSAERTGGSVSTLTIQRTQQEDSAVYLCASSAGQDYGYTFGSGTRLTVV.

The chain carries TRBV4-3 and TRBJ2-1, with TRBD2 matching 10 bases. CDR1 and CDR2 from the germline V gene are LGHNA and YSLEER. This CDR3 is built from 17 residues. Trimming took 4 bases from V and 7 from J; bases not matched to a gene: 13. The CDR3 nucleotides read TGCGCCAGCAGCCGACAAGGAACCGGACTAGCGGATAATGAGCAGTTCTTC. Translated, it gives CASSRQGTGLADNEQFF.

The chain combines TRBV20-1 with TRBJ2-3; D gene ambiguous. Trimming removed 3 bases from V and 2 bases from J, with 3 bases in between. This CDR3 is 11 amino acids long. Per germline, CDR1 DFQATT and CDR2 SNEGSKA (reference sequence). CDR3 sequence (DNA): TGCAGTGCTAGTACCACAGATACGCAGTATTTT. This translates into CSASTTDTQYF.

The chain carries TRBV28 and TRBJ1-1; D unresolved. V was clipped by 5 bases and J by 7 bases, with 20 bases between them. Germline V gene data show CDR1 as MDHEN and CDR2 as SYDVKM. The CDR3 is 15 amino acids. CDR3 residues: CASSLALTRRGEAFF. The CDR3 DNA follows: TGTGCCAGCAGTCTCGCCCTTACACGCCGAGGTGAAGCTTTCTTT.

The CDR3 DNA reads as TGCAGTGCCACCAGACTAGCGGGAAATAATGAGCAGTTCTTC. Its protein product is CSATRLAGNNEQFF. The chain recombines TRBV20-1 with TRBJ2-1, with 11 bases matching TRBD2. This CDR3 comprises 14 residues. V shed 6 bases and J 7 bases; nucleotides not matched to a gene: 8. The V gene's germline CDR1 is DFQATT and CDR2 SNEGSKA (reference sequence).

In its sample, this clonotype was seen once. The chain uses TRBV20-1 and TRBJ2-7; no clear D. V was pared by 5 bases and J by 4 bases, with 24 bases between. There are 16 residues in the CDR3. From germline, CDR1 is DFQATT and CDR2 SNEGSKA (reference sequence). The DNA for the CDR3 is TGCAGTGCTCCTTTGGTGGAAGACATGGGCAGGTACGAGCAGTACTTC. Translation: CSAPLVEDMGRYEQYF.

This chain uses TRBV5-1 with TRBJ2-3, with 7 bases fitting TRBD2. This CDR3 region has 14 residues. V was pared by 2 bases and J by 4 bases, with 4 bases of the junction left unmatched. Per the germline V gene, CDR1 is SGHRS and CDR2 is YFSETQ. In DNA form, the CDR3 reads TGCGCCAGCAGCTTAAGCGGGGACGCAGATACGCAGTATTTT. The encoded protein is CASSLSGDADTQYF.

This clonotype was observed a few times. Germline and junction disagree at one end, which may indicate a read error. This chain links TRBV4-3 with TRBJ1-6; D perhaps matches TRBD1 (5 bases). Germline assignment: CDR1 LGHNA and CDR2 YSLEER. This CDR3 spans 14 amino acids. Here the CDR3 DNA reads TGCGCCAGCAGTCAAGGGGTAGTTTACTCACCCCTCCACTTT. It specifies CASSQGVVYSPLHF.

The chain couples TRBV5-1 to TRBJ2-4; D is unclear. Germline CDR1 reads SGHRS; CDR2 reads YFSETQ. V was cut by 0 bases and J by 2 bases, with 9 bases left in between. The CDR3 sequence is 15 residues long. The CDR3 is CASSLGLATKNIQYF. The CDR3 DNA sequence: TGCGCCAGCAGCTTGGGGTTGGCCACCAAAAACATTCAGTACTTC.